This T cell receptor (beta chain) was sequenced in a study of shared clonotypes between healthy human individuals. Whole-study findings and limits: The study found about 5.1% of naive CD4 clonotypes shared across several donors.

Cells designated naive CD8 were CD45RO-negative and were positively selected for CCR7, with terminally differentiated effector memory CD45RA+ cells excluded. The ends lost 4 bases at V and 3 bases at J; junction bases unmatched: 5. Germline V gene lookup returns CDR1 SGHRS and CDR2 YFSETQ. This CDR3 is built from 15 residues. Assay runs were performed at deep level. Some clones are missing from TCRdb's copy, which holds only in-frame ones; the method was immunoSEQ multiplex PCR. The table includes about 2 million clones, about 95% detected once. On this clone: What it binds is not known.

The source is a man aged 18 to 30 in good health. Sequencing was performed on naive CD8+ T cells sorted from blood. This chain uses TRBV5-1 with TRBJ2-1; 9 bases line up with TRBD2. The CDR3 sequence is CASSRLAGSYNEQFF. DNA for the CDR3: TGCGCCAGCAGCCGCCTAGCGGGAAGCTACAATGAGCAGTTCTTC.